The rows below give T cell receptor beta chains drawn from one sample of a study of T cells in Graves' hyperthyroidism and ophthalmopathy. Using its own MiXCR run on the multiplex PCR reads, TCRdb lists one record per CDR3 protein. The table lists more than 550,000 distinct CDR3 sequences, about 17% of them singletons. Source material: blood. The receptors were gathered from a woman between 50 and 59 years old with Graves' hyperthyroidism that later progressed to Graves' ophthalmopathy. Both conserved end residues are part of each CDR3. The D gene is left open where the match is weak. Size is omitted from some rows. Given values are once, few, many or a class for expanded clones.

>TRBJ2-2|TRBV7-9|.|few
CASTRGRSNTGELFF
TGTGCCAGCACCCGGGGCAGGTCGAACACCGGGGAGCTGTTTTTT
>TRBJ2-1|TRBV20-1|.|many
CSASRDRYYNEQFF
TGCAGTGCTAGCCGGGACCGATACTACAATGAGCAGTTCTTC
>TRBJ2-7|TRBV11-2|.|many
CASSPGDGLSYEQYF
TGTGCCAGCAGCCCCGGGGACGGCCTTTCCTACGAGCAGTACTTC
>TRBJ1-1|TRBV5-1|.|many
CASSFPGLGAFF
TGCGCCAGCAGCTTTCCGGGGCTGGGCGCTTTCTTT
>TRBJ1-3|TRBV6-1|TRBD1|.
CASRPGQGVMGAGNTIYF
TGTGCCAGCAGACCGGGACAGGGAGTCATGGGGGCTGGAAACACCATATATTTT
>TRBJ1-1|TRBV7-9|.|.
CASSPILGTEAFF
TGTGCCAGCAGCCCAATCCTAGGCACTGAAGCTTTCTTT
>TRBJ1-5|TRBV3-1|TRBD1|many
CASSHTGQGDQPQHF
TGTGCCAGCAGCCACACCGGACAGGGGGATCAGCCCCAGCATTTT
>TRBJ1-1|TRBV12-3/TRBV12-4|.|.
CASSSTQGNTEAFF
TGTGCCAGCAGTTCTACCCAGGGGAACACTGAAGCTTTCTTT
>TRBJ2-5|TRBV5-1|.|.
CASSEQATQETQYF
TGCGCCAGCAGTGAACAGGCGACACAAGAGACCCAGTACTTC
>TRBJ2-7|TRBV2|TRBD2|.
CASSAALAGGYEQYF
TGTGCCAGCAGTGCCGCTCTAGCGGGAGGGTACGAGCAGTACTTC
>TRBJ1-1|TRBV2|TRBD1|.
CATYRGRNTEAFF
TGTGCCACATACAGGGGGCGGAACACTGAAGCTTTCTTT
>TRBJ1-4|TRBV19|TRBD1|.
CASSSQGAANEKLFF
TGTGCCAGTAGTTCACAGGGGGCAGCGAATGAAAAACTGTTTTTT
>TRBJ1-3|TRBV5-8|TRBD1|few
CASSDRVLSGNTIYF
TGCGCCAGCAGCGACAGGGTCCTCTCTGGAAACACCATATATTTT
>TRBJ2-7|TRBV2|.|many
CASSRDYSYEQYF
TGTGCCAGCAGTCGGGATTACTCCTACGAGCAGTACTTC